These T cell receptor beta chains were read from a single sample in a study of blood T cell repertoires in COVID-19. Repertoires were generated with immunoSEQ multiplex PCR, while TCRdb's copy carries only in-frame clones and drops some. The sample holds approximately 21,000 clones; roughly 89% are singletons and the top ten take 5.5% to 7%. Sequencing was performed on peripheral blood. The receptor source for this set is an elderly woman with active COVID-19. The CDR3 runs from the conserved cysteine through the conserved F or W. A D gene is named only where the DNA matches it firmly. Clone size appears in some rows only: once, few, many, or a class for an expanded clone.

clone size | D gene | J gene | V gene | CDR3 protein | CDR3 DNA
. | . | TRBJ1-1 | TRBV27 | CASSLGQGRNTEAFF | TGTGCCAGCAGCTTAGGGCAGGGCCGGAACACTGAAGCTTTCTTT
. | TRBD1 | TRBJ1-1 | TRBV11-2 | CASSNLRTGGEAEAFF | TGTGCCAGCAGCAATTTACGGACAGGGGGCGAGGCCGAAGCTTTCTTT
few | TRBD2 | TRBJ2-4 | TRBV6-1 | CASSEAFLTSGGNIQYF | TGTGCCAGCAGTGAAGCCTTCCTTACTAGCGGGGGTAACATTCAGTACTTC
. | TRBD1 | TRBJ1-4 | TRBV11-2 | CASSATGTGSRKLFF | TGTGCCAGCAGCGCCACCGGGACAGGGTCTAGAAAACTGTTTTTT
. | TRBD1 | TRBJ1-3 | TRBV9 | CASSGGGPFSGNTIYF | TGTGCCAGCAGCGGAGGGGGCCCCTTCTCTGGAAACACCATATATTTT
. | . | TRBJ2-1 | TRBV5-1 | CASSLESSYNEQFF | TGCGCCAGCAGCTTGGAGTCGAGTTACAATGAGCAGTTCTTC
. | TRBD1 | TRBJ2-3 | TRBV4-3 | CASSQRQGWPDTQYF | TGCGCCAGCAGCCAGAGACAGGGTTGGCCAGATACGCAGTATTTT
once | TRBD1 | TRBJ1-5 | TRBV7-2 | CASTTQGVNQPQHF | TGTGCCAGCACAACACAGGGGGTAAATCAGCCCCAGCATTTT
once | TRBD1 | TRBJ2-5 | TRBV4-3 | CASSQTGQGWSAETQYF | TGCGCCAGCAGCCAAACTGGACAGGGGTGGTCGGCAGAGACCCAGTACTTC
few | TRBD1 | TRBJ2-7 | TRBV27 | CASSLGDSSYEQYF | TGTGCCAGCAGCCTTGGGGACAGCTCATACGAGCAGTACTTC
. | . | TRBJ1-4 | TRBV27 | CASSLGFRGEKLFF | TGTGCCAGCAGTTTAGGATTTCGGGGTGAAAAACTGTTTTTT
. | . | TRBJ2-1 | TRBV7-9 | CASSLLASSTSSFF | TGTGCCAGCAGCTTACTCGCTAGCTCGACGAGTTCGTTCTTC
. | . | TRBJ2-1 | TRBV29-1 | CSVVLSSYNEQFF | TGCAGCGTTGTGCTGAGCTCCTACAATGAGCAGTTCTTC
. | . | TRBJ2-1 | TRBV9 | CASSVGVGLVYWEQFF | TGTGCCAGCAGCGTAGGAGTAGGACTGGTCTACTGGGAGCAGTTCTTC
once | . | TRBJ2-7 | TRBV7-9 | CASSSTDHSYEQYF | TGTGCCAGCAGCTCGACTGACCACTCCTACGAGCAGTACTTC
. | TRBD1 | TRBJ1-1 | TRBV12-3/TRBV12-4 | CATGTGLNTEAFF | TGTGCCACCGGGACAGGACTGAACACTGAAGCTTTCTTT
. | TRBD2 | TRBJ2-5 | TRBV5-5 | CASSWGLAGRETQYF | TGTGCCAGCAGCTGGGGCCTGGCCGGGAGGGAGACCCAGTACTTC
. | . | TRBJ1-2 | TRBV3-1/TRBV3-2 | CASSPGHSYDYTF | TGTGCCAGCAGCCCGGGACACTCCTATGACTACACCTTC
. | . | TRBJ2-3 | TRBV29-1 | CSVEGTSTDTQYF | TGCAGCGTTGAGGGGACTAGCACAGATACGCAGTATTTT
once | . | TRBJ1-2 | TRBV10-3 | CAIRTTGSYGYTF | TGTGCCATCAGGACAACAGGGAGCTATGGCTACACCTTC
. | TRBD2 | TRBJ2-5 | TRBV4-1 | CASSIRGTSGGETQYF | TGCGCCAGCAGCATTCGTGGGACTAGCGGGGGAGAGACCCAGTACTTC
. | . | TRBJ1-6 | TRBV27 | CATRERDGSLHF | TGTGCCACTAGGGAGAGGGATGGATCCCTCCACTTT
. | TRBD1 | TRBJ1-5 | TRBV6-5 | CASSRTGSSNQPQHF | TGTGCCAGCAGCCGGACAGGGTCCAGCAATCAGCCCCAGCATTTT
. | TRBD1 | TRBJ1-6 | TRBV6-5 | CASNGQGGSPLHF | TGTGCCAGCAATGGACAGGGCGGTTCACCCCTCCACTTT
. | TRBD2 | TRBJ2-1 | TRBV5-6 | CASSPTSGGPNEQFF | TGTGCCAGCAGCCCCACGAGCGGGGGGCCCAATGAGCAGTTCTTC
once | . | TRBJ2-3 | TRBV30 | CAWSVSDSTDTQYF | TGTGCCTGGAGTGTATCCGACTCCACAGATACGCAGTATTTT
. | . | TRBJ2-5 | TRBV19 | CASSISGGVGETQYF | TGTGCCAGTAGTATAAGTGGAGGGGTCGGGGAGACCCAGTACTTC
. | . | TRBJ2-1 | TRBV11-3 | CASSQRGGEQFF | TGTGCCAGCAGCCAAAGGGGGGGGGAGCAGTTCTTC
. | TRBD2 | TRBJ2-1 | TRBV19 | CASRVGGVNEQFF | TGTGCCAGTAGGGTCGGGGGGGTGAATGAGCAGTTCTTC
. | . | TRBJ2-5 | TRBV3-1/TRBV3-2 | CASSQDGSRETQYF | TGTGCCAGCAGCCAAGATGGTAGTCGGGAGACCCAGTACTTC
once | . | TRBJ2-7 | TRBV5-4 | CASSPAGQSSYEQYF | TGTGCCAGCAGCCCTGCGGGACAGAGCTCCTACGAGCAGTACTTC
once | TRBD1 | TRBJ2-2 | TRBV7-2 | CASSQGAANTGELFF | TGTGCCAGCAGCCAGGGGGCAGCGAACACCGGGGAGCTGTTTTTT
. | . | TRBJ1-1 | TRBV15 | CATSVRTKNTEAFF | TGTGCCACCAGTGTCCGGACAAAGAACACTGAAGCTTTCTTT
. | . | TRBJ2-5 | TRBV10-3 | CATRSGETQYF | TGTGCCACCCGATCAGGGGAGACCCAGTACTTC
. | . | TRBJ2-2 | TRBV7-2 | CASTPLAGTVNTGELFF | TGTGCCAGCACCCCCTTAGCGGGGACAGTTAACACCGGGGAGCTGTTTTTT
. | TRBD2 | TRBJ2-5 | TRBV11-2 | CASSLESGAGGLPQYF | TGTGCCAGCAGCTTAGAGAGCGGAGCGGGGGGGCTACCCCAGTACTTC
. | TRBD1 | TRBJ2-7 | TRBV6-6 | CASSSRETGVYEQYF | TGTGCCAGCAGTTCCCGGGAGACAGGGGTCTACGAGCAGTACTTC
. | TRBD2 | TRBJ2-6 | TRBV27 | CASSRLAPPGANVLTF | TGTGCCAGCAGTAGACTAGCACCCCCTGGGGCCAACGTCCTGACTTTC
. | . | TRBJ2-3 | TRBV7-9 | CASTQEGSTDTQYF | TGTGCCAGCACCCAGGAAGGCAGCACAGATACGCAGTATTTT
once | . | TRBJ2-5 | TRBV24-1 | CATQRGRGETQYF | TGTGCCACCCAGCGAGGGAGGGGGGAGACCCAGTACTTC
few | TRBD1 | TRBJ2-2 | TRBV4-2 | CASSLTGGSTGELFF | TGTGCCAGCAGCCTGACAGGGGGTAGCACCGGGGAGCTGTTTTTT
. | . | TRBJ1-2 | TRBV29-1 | CSVVFPDYGYTF | TGCAGCGTTGTTTTCCCGGACTATGGCTACACCTTC
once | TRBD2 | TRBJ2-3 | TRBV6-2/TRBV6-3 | CASSSYPTSSDTQYF | TGTGCCAGCAGCTCGTACCCGACTAGCTCAGATACGCAGTATTTT
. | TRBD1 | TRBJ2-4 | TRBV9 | CASSEGQGDIQYF | TGTGCCAGCAGCGAAGGACAGGGAGACATTCAGTACTTC
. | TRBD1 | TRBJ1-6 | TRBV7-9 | CASSSGQGYSPLHF | TGTGCCAGCAGCTCGGGACAGGGGTATTCACCCCTCCACTTT
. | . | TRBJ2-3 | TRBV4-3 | CASAVGREDTQYF | TGCGCCAGCGCGGTGGGCAGGGAAGATACGCAGTATTTT
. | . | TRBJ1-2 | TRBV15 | CATSRADSNYGYTF | TGTGCCACCAGCAGAGCCGACAGCAACTATGGCTACACCTTC
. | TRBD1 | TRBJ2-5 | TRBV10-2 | CASSDPGQVGETQYF | TGCGCCAGCAGTGACCCGGGACAGGTGGGAGAGACCCAGTACTTC
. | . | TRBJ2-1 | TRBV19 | CASSSGTTYNEQFF | TGTGCCAGTAGTTCCGGGACAACCTACAATGAGCAGTTCTTC